The text below deals with one T cell receptor beta chain. Its matching antigen is unknown. The table came from immunoSEQ multiplex PCR; TCRdb's copy has only in-frame clones and leaves some out. The table includes approximately 150,000 clones, 80% to 95% detected once. The source of the sample is a study of T cell responses to AZD1222 COVID-19 vaccine. The study, taken as a whole, reports: Spike-specific TCR breadth and depth both grew after two AZD1222 doses. Among AZD1222 vaccinees, only 6 or 7 were seropositive at baseline. Dominant CD4 TCR responses targeted spike regions 160-218 and 743-854. White British ancestry dominated among donors, who included more females, and clonal diversity was possibly underestimated.

The trim removed 7 bases at V and 6 bases at J, leaving 3 bases unmatched. The CDR3 consists of 12 residues. The V gene is TRBV12-3 or TRBV12-4, the J gene TRBJ1-5, with 7 positions matching TRBD1. Sequencing used peripheral blood, obtained on day 0 of AZD1222 vaccination. The receptor comes from an adult in good health. This CDR3 reads CASKTGVQPQHF. The CDR3 coding sequence is TGTGCCAGCAAAACAGGGGTTCAGCCCCAGCATTTT.